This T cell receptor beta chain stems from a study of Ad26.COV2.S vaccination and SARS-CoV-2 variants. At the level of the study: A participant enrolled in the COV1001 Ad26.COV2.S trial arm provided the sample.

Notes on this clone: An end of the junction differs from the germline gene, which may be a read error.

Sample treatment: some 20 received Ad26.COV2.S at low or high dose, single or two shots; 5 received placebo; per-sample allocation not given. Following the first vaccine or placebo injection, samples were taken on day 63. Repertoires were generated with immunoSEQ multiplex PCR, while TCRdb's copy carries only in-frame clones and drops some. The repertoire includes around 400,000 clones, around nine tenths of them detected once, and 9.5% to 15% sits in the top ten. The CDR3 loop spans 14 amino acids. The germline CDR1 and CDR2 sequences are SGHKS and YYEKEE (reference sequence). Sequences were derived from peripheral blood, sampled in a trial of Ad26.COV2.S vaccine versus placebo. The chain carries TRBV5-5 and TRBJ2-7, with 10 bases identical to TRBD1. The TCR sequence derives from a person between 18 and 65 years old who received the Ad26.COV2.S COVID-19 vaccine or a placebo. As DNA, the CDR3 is TGTGCCAGCAGTTTGGGACAGGGGAGGTACGAGCAGTACTTC. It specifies CASSLGQGRYEQYF.